This TCR beta chain was recorded in a study of patients and donors after allogeneic stem cell transplantation. TCRdb re-called the RT-PCR reads with MiXCR, one entry per CDR3 protein. Altogether tens of thousands of distinct CDR3 sequences are present, 45% to 50% being singletons, with the ten largest covering about 58%. The table lists this clonotype with a count of one. The CDR3 sequence is 16 residues long. V was pared by 4 bases and J by 1 base, with 17 bases between. The germline V gene encodes CDR1 SGHRS and CDR2 YFSETQ. The TCR was taken from a human donor who was either an allogeneic HSCT recipient or a stem cell or donor lymphocyte infusion donor (not recorded which). It is not recorded whose cells these are; they may come from a transplant donor. V gene TRBV5-1 combines with J gene TRBJ2-5; the D gene is possibly TRBD2 (5 bases). The specimen sequenced was blood, either unsorted or a sorted T cell fraction (not recorded which). The CDR3 bases are TGCGCCAGCAGCCTGGAATTCGGACTTCTCCAAGAGACCCAGTACTTC. This gives the protein CASSLEFGLLQETQYF.